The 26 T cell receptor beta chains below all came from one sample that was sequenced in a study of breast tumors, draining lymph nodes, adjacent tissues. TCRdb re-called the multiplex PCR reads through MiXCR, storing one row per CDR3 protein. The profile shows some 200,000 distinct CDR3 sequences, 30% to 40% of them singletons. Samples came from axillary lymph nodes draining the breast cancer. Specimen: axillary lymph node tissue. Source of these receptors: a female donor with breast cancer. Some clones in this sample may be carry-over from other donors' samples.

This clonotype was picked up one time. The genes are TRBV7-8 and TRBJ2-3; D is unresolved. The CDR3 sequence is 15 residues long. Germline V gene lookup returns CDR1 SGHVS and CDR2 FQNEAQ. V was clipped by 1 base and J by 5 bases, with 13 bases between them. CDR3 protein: CASSLGVRAEDTQYF. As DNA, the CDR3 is TGTGCCAGCAGCTTAGGGGTCCGGGCGGAAGATACGCAGTATTTT. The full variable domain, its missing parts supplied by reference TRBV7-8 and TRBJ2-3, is GAGVSQSPRYKVAKRGQDVALRCDPISGHVSLFWYQQALGQGPEFLTYFQNEAQLDKSGLPSDRFFAERPEGSVSTLKIQRTQQEDSAVYLCASSLGVRAEDTQYFGPGTRLTVL.

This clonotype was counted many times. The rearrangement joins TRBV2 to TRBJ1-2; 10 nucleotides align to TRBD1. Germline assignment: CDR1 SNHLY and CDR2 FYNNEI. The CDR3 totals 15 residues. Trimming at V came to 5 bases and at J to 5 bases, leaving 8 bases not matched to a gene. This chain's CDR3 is CASSIRDRGGYGYTF. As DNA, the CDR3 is TGTGCCAGCAGTATTAGGGACAGGGGAGGATATGGCTACACCTTC.

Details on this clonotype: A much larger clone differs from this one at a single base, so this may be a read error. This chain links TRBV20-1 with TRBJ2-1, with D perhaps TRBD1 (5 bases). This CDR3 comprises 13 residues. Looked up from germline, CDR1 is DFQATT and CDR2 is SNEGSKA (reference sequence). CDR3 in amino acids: CSAQESPGNAQFF. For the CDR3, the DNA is TGCAGTGCCCAGGAATCCCCAGGGAATGCGCAGTTCTTC.

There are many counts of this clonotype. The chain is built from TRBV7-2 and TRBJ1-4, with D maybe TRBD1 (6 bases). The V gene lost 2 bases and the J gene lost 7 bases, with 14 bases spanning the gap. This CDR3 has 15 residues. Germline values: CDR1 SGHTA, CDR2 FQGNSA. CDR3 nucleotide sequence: TGTGCCAGCAGCTTAAATGGGGGCCAGACTGAAAAACTGTTTTTT. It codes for CASSLNGGQTEKLFF.

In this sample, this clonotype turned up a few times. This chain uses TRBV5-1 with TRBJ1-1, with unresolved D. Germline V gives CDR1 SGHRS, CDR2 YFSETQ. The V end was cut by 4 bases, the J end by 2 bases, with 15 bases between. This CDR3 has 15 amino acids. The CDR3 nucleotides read TGCGCCAGCAGCCCGCCGTCGACGGCTAACACTGAAGCTTTCTTT. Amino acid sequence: CASSPPSTANTEAFF.

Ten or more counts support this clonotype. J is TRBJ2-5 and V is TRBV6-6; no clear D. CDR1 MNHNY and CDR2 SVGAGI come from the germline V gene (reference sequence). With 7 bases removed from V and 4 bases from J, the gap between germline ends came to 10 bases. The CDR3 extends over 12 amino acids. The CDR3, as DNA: TGTGCCAGCACCACAATGGGAGAGACCCAGTACTTC. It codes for CASTTMGETQYF.

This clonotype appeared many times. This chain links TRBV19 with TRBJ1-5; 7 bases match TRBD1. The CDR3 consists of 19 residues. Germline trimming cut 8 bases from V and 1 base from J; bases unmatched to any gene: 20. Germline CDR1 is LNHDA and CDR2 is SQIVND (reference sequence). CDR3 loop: CASCGEMGQPPSSNQPQHF. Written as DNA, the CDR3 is TGTGCCAGTTGTGGGGAGATGGGACAGCCACCATCCAGCAATCAGCCCCAGCATTTT.

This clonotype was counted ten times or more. CDR3 region: CASSATPTVGVDTQYF. CDR3 in DNA: TGTGCCAGTAGTGCGACCCCGACAGTAGGAGTAGATACGCAGTATTTT. The chain carries TRBV19 and TRBJ2-3; D perhaps matches TRBD1 (5 bases). Trimming cost V 5 bases and J 5 bases, with 20 bases left between them. The CDR3 consists of 16 residues. Germline V gene sequence: CDR1 LNHDA, CDR2 SQIVND (reference sequence).

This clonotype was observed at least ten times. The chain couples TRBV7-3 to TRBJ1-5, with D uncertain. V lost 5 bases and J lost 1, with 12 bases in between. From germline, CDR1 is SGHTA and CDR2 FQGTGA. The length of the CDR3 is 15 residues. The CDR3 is CASSPPPESNQPQHF. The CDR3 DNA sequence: TGTGCCAGCAGCCCCCCACCAGAAAGCAATCAGCCCCAGCATTTT. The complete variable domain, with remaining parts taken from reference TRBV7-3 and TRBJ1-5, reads GAGVSQTPSNKVTEKGKYVELRCDPISGHTALYWYRQSLGQGPEFLIYFQGTGAADDSGLPNDRFFAVRPEGSVSTLKIQRTERGDSAVYLCASSPPPESNQPQHFGDGTRLSIL.

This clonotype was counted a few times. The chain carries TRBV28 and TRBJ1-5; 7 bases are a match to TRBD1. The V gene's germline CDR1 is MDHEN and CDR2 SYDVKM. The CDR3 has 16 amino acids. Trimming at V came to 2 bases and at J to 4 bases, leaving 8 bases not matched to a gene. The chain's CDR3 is CASSLPTGQMNQPQHF. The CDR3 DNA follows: TGTGCCAGCAGTTTACCCACGGGACAGATGAATCAGCCCCAGCATTTT.

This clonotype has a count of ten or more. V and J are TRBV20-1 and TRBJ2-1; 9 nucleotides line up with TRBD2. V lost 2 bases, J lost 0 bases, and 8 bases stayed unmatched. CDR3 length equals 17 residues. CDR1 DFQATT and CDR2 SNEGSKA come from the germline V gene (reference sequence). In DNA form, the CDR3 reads TGCAGTGCTAGATTCCTAGCGGGGTTCGTCTCCTACAATGAGCAGTTCTTC. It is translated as CSARFLAGFVSYNEQFF.

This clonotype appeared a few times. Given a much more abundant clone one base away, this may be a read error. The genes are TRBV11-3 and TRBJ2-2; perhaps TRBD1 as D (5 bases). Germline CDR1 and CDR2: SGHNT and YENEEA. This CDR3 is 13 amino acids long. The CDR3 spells CASSLTETAELFF. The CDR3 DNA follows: TGTGCCAGCAGCTTGACAGAAACCGCGGAGCTGTTTTTT.

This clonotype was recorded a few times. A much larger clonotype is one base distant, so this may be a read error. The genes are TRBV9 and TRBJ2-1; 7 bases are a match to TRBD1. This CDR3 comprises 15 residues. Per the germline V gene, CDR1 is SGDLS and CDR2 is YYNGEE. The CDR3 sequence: CASSVSGTANNEPFF. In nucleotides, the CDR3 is TGTGCCAGCAGCGTTTCCGGGACAGCTAACAATGAGCCGTTCTTC.

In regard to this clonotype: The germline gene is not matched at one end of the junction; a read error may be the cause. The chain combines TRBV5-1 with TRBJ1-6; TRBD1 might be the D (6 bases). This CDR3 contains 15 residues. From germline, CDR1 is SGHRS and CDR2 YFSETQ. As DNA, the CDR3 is TGCGCCAGTAGCCCGGACAGTGAGAGGAATTCACCCCCCCACTTT. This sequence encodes CASSPDSERNSPPHF.

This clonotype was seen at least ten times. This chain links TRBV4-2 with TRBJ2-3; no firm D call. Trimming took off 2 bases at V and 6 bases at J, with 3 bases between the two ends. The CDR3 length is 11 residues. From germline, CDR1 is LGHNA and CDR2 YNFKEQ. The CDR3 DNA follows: TGTGCCAGCAGCCAACTGGATACGCAGTATTTT. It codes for CASSQLDTQYF.

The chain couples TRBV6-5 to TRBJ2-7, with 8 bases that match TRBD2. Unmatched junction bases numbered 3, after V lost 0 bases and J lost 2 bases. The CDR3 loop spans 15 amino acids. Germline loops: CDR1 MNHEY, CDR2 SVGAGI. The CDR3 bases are TGTGCCAGCAGTTACTCCGGGGGGGTTCCCTACGAGCAGTACTTC. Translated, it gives CASSYSGGVPYEQYF.

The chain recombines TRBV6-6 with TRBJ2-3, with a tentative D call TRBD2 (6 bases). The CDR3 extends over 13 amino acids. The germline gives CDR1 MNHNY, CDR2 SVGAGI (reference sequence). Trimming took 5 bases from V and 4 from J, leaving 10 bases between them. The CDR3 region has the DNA TGTGCCAGCAGTAAGGAGGGGCCAGATACGCAGTATTTT. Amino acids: CASSKEGPDTQYF.

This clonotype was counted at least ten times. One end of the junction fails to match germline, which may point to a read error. The CDR3 DNA reads as TGTGCCATCGGGCAGGGGGCCCCCGGGGAGCTGTTGTTT. This encodes CAIGQGAPGELLF. The V call is TRBV10-3, the J call TRBJ2-2; 8 bases agree with TRBD1. This CDR3 contains 13 residues. Germline V gene data show CDR1 as ENHRY and CDR2 as SYGVKD.

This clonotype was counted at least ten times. CDR3 sequence reads: CASRREGGKTQYF. Here the CDR3 DNA reads TGTGCCAGCAGGCGAGAGGGGGGGAAGACCCAGTACTTC. The V gene is TRBV12-3 or TRBV12-4, the J gene TRBJ2-5; D may be TRBD2 (7 bases). The length of the CDR3 is 13 residues. The V end lost 6 bases, the J end lost 6 bases, and 14 bases lay between the germline ends.

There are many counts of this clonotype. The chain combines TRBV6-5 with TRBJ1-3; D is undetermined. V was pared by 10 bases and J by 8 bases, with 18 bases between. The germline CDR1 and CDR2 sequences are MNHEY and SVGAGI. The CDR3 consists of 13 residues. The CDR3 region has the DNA TGTGCCACCAAGGGATACTCTGCGGACACCATATATTTT. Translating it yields CATKGYSADTIYF.

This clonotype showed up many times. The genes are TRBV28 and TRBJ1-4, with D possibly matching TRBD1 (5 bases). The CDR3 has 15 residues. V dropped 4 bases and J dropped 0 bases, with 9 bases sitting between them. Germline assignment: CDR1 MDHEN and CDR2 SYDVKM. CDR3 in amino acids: CASSSTAATNEKLFF. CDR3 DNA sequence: TGTGCCAGCAGTTCGACAGCCGCAACTAATGAAAAACTGTTTTTT.

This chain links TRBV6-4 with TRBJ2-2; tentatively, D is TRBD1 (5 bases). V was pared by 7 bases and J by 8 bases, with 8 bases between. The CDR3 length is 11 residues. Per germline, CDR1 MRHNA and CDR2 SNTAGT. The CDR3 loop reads CASNRTGELFF. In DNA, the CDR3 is TGTGCCAGCAATAGGACAGGGGAGCTGTTTTTT.

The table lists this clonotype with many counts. Here the CDR3 reads CSARDPAGGETQYF. Here the CDR3 DNA reads TGCAGTGCTAGAGACCCAGCGGGGGGAGAGACCCAGTACTTC. The J gene is TRBJ2-5, the V gene TRBV20-1; 9 bases map to TRBD2. In germline, CDR1 is DFQATT, CDR2 SNEGSKA (reference sequence). With V trimmed by 0 bases and J by 4 bases, 3 bases remained unmatched. The CDR3 length is 14 residues.

The CDR3 sequence is CASSLGGGKLFF. The CDR3 coding sequence is TGTGCCAGCAGCTTAGGGGGGGGAAAACTGTTTTTT. V usage is TRBV7-8 and J usage is TRBJ1-4; D might be TRBD1 (5 bases). With 1 base removed from V and 10 bases from J, the gap between germline ends came to 7 bases. CDR3 size: 12 residues. Germline values: CDR1 SGHVS, CDR2 FQNEAQ.

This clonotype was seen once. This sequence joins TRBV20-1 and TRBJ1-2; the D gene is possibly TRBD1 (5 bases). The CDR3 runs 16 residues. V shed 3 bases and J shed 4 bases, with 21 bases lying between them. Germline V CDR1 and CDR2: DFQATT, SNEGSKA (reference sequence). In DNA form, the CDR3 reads TGCAGTGCTAGTCCTCGGACTAGCGGGGCAGGCTATGGCTACACCTTC. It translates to CSASPRTSGAGYGYTF.

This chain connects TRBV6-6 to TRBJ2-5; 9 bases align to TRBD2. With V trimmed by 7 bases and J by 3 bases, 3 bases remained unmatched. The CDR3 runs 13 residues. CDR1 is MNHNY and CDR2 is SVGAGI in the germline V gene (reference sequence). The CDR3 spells CASTLAGEETQYF. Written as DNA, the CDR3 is TGTGCCAGCACCTTAGCGGGAGAAGAGACCCAGTACTTC.